The 18 T cell receptor beta chains below come from one sample, sequenced in a study of graft-versus-host responses after intestinal transplantation. The antigens for these receptors are not known. Only in-frame clones appear in the TCRdb table, and some are missing; sequencing was by immunoSEQ multiplex PCR. The sample lists about 120,000 clones, around 95% occurring once. The specimen was unstimulated CD8+ T cells sorted from spleen or lymph node cells, collected before intestinal transplant. The origin of the receptors is a human donor who received an intestinal transplant.

This clone has only one observation. Here the CDR3 reads CASSQATGGDEKLFF. CDR3 sequence (DNA): TGCGCCAGCAGCCAGGCGACAGGAGGGGATGAAAAACTGTTTTTT. The rearrangement uses TRBV4-1 and TRBJ1-4, with D possibly matching TRBD1 (6 bases). V dropped 3 bases and J dropped 6 bases, with 14 bases sitting between them. This CDR3 has 15 amino acids. Germline V gene lookup returns CDR1 MGHRA and CDR2 YSYEKL.

The CDR3 DNA sequence: TGTGCCAGCAGTTTTCGGACCCTGATATCAAATCAGCCCCAGCATTTT. Its protein product is CASSFRTLISNQPQHF. The rearrangement links TRBV28 to TRBJ1-5, with unresolved D. Trimming took off 3 bases at V and 4 bases at J, with 16 bases between the two ends. Germline V gene sequence: CDR1 MDHEN, CDR2 SYDVKM. This CDR3 has 16 residues.

This chain joins TRBV7-6 and TRBJ2-2; D is undetermined. CDR1 is SGHVS and CDR2 is FNYEAQ in the germline V gene. V dropped 3 bases and J dropped 1 base, with 6 bases sitting between them. CDR3 length: 14 residues. CDR3 in DNA: TGTGCCAGCAGCTTTAAGCAGAACACCGGGGAGCTGTTTTTT. Amino acids: CASSFKQNTGELFF.

CDR3 DNA sequence: TGTGCCACCAGCATAGTTAGGGACAGGGGGGACAATGAGCAGTTCTTC. Translating gives CATSIVRDRGDNEQFF. The chain combines TRBV15 with TRBJ2-1; 11 nucleotides agree with TRBD1. This CDR3 is 16 amino acids long. Trimming removed 4 bases from V and 5 bases from J; junction bases left unmatched: 7. CDR1 and CDR2 from the germline V gene are LNHNV and YYDKDF (reference sequence). Full variable domain (outside the CDR3, taken from reference TRBV15 and TRBJ2-1): DAMVIQNPRYQVTQFGKPVTLSCSQTLNHNVMYWYQQKSSQAPKLLFHYYDKDFNNEADTPDNFQSRRPNTSFCFLDIRSPGLGDTAMYLCATSIVRDRGDNEQFFGPGTRLTVL.

With regard to this clone: Compared with germline, one end of the junction differs, possibly owing to a read error. In the same sample, other DNA sequences code for this CDR3. The rearrangement uses TRBV19 and TRBJ1-1; no definite D call. This CDR3 comprises 15 residues. Germline CDR1 is LNHDA and CDR2 is SQIVND (reference sequence). CDR3 in DNA: TGTGCCAGCAGTATACGTTGGGTAAGGAACACTGAAGCTTTCTTT. It is translated as CASSIRWVRNTEAFF.

This rearrangement joins TRBV28 to TRBJ2-5; D possibly matches TRBD1 or TRBD2 (7 bases each). Gene TRBJ2-7 matches the end of the DNA better, so the J call may be wrong. Germline V gene lookup returns CDR1 MDHEN and CDR2 SYDVKM. This CDR3 has 13 amino acids. The CDR3 is CASSPQGGDEQYF. DNA for the CDR3: TGTGCCAGCAGTCCGCAGGGGGGGGACGAGCAGTACTTC.

J is TRBJ2-2 and V is TRBV6-5; no clear D. Germline CDR1 MNHEY, CDR2 SVGAGI. With 3 bases removed from V and 1 base from J, the gap between germline ends came to 6 bases. This CDR3 region has 14 residues. The CDR3 bases are TGTGCCAGCAGTTATGGGGAGAACACCGGGGAGCTGTTTTTT. It encodes CASSYGENTGELFF.

The chain is built from TRBV7-6 and TRBJ2-1; 10 bases are shared with TRBD2. This CDR3 comprises 18 residues. Germline CDR1 SGHVS, CDR2 FNYEAQ. V lost 4 bases to trimming and J lost 6 bases; unmatched junction nucleotides: 15. For the CDR3, the DNA is TGTGCCAGCAGCTCCGGCCCCGATACTAGCGGGGTACCCAATGAGCAGTTCTTC. Encoded protein: CASSSGPDTSGVPNEQFF.

A few counts support this clone. This rearrangement joins TRBV27 to TRBJ2-5, with a weak D call TRBD2 (5 bases). Trimming removed 5 bases from V and 7 bases from J, with 11 bases in between. The CDR3 contains 12 residues. The germline V gene has CDR1 MNHEY and CDR2 SMNVEV (reference sequence). CDR3 residues: CASSPGIGTQYF. The CDR3 bases are TGTGCCAGCAGTCCGGGGATTGGGACCCAGTACTTC.

The J gene is TRBJ2-3, the V gene TRBV28; 12 nucleotides match TRBD1. CDR3 length equals 19 residues. The V and J ends lost 5 bases and 4 bases, in that order; junction bases with no gene match: 16. The germline V gene encodes CDR1 MDHEN and CDR2 SYDVKM. The CDR3 nucleotides read TGTGCCAGCAGTACCCAGATTCGTCCCGGGACAGGGGGCTCAGATACGCAGTATTTT. Protein sequence: CASSTQIRPGTGGSDTQYF.

This chain uses TRBV29-1 with TRBJ2-7; TRBD2 matches at 7 bases. The V gene's germline CDR1 is SQVTM and CDR2 ANQGSEA. The V segment lost 5 bases and the J segment 7 bases; nucleotides outside the gene matches: 11. The length of the CDR3 is 13 residues. This chain's CDR3 is CSVFFGREREQYF. The CDR3 DNA follows: TGCAGCGTTTTTTTCGGGCGGGAGAGGGAGCAGTACTTC.

This CDR3 is CASSWTSGDYNEQFF. The CDR3, as DNA: TGTGCCAGCAGTTGGACTAGCGGGGACTACAATGAGCAGTTCTTC. This sequence joins TRBV6-5 and TRBJ2-1; 12 bases map to TRBD2. J gave up 3 bases and V 4 bases, and 1 base lay outside the gene matches. The CDR3 loop spans 15 amino acids. CDR1 and CDR2 from the germline V gene are MNHEY and SVGAGI.

This clone was counted a single time. The gene calls are TRBV28 and TRBJ1-5; D is perhaps TRBD1 (6 bases). The CDR3 length is 15 residues. Trimming removed 4 bases from V and 5 bases from J, with 15 bases in between. CDR1 is MDHEN, CDR2 SYDVKM, per germline. The DNA of the CDR3 is TGTGCCAGCAGTTATAACAGGGTTCGGGATCAGCCCCAGCATTTT. This sequence encodes CASSYNRVRDQPQHF.

The rearrangement uses TRBV10-3 and TRBJ2-7; 10 bases align to TRBD2. V trimming: 10 bases; J trimming: 5 bases; junction bases outside the gene matches: 14. Germline lookup yields CDR1 ENHRY and CDR2 SYGVKD. The CDR3 is 15 residues long. The CDR3 nucleotides read TGTGCCACCAATGAAGCGGGAGGGAGAAAGAACGAGCAGTACTTC. Protein: CATNEAGGRKNEQYF.

This clone came up a few times. The CDR3 region is CASTSTGSGNTIYF. In DNA, the CDR3 is TGTGCCAGCACCTCGACAGGGAGTGGAAACACCATATATTTT. The rearrangement joins TRBV28 to TRBJ1-3; TRBD1 matches 7 bases. This CDR3 is built from 14 residues. Trimming took 7 bases from V and 3 from J; bases not matched to a gene: 6. Per germline, CDR1 MDHEN and CDR2 SYDVKM.

The chain has TRBV5-4 and TRBJ2-5; weak D call: TRBD2 (6 bases). The CDR3 has 17 amino acids. Germline assignment: CDR1 SGHNT and CDR2 YYREEE (reference sequence). V was clipped by 0 bases and J by 1 base, with 16 bases between them. CDR3 region: CASSLEAGPSPQETQYF. CDR3 DNA: TGTGCCAGCAGCTTGGAGGCGGGACCATCCCCCCAAGAGACCCAGTACTTC.

The chain recombines TRBV9 with TRBJ1-4; perhaps TRBD1 as D (6 bases). The V end was cut by 3 bases, the J end by 7 bases, with 16 bases between. Germline lookup yields CDR1 SGDLS and CDR2 YYNGEE. The CDR3 runs 15 residues. The CDR3 DNA is TGTGCCAGCAGCGAGGGGGGACTAGGGAGTGAAAAACTGTTTTTT. Translation gives CASSEGGLGSEKLFF.

This chain joins TRBV29-1 and TRBJ1-3, with unresolved D. Trimming stripped 7 bases from V and 0 bases from J, with 7 bases between. This CDR3 region has 12 residues. Germline V gives CDR1 SQVTM, CDR2 ANQGSEA. The DNA of the CDR3 is TGCAGCGCCGAGAGCTCTGGAAACACCATATATTTT. It yields the protein CSAESSGNTIYF.